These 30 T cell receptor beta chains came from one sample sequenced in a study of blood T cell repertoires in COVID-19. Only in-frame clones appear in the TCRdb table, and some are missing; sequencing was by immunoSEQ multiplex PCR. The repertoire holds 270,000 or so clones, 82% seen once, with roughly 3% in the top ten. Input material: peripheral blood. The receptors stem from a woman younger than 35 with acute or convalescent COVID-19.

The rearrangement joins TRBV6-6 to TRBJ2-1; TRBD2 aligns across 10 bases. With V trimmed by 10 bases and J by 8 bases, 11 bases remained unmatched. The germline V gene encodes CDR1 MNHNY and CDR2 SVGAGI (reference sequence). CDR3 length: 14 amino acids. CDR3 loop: CATRGGTSVHEQFF. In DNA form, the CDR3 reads TGTGCCACCAGAGGGGGGACTAGCGTACATGAGCAGTTCTTC.

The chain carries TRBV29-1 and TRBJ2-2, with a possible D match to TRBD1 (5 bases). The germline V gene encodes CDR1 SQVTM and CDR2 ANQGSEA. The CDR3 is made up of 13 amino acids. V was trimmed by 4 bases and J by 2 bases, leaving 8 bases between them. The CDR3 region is CSVADTNTGELFF. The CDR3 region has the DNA TGCAGCGTTGCGGACACAAACACCGGGGAGCTGTTTTTT.

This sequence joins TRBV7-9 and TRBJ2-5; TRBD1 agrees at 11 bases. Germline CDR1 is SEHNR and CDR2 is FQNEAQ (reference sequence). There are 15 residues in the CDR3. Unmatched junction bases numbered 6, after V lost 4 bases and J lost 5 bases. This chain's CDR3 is CASSSDRGLMETQYF. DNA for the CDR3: TGTGCCAGCAGCTCGGACAGGGGGCTTATGGAGACCCAGTACTTC.

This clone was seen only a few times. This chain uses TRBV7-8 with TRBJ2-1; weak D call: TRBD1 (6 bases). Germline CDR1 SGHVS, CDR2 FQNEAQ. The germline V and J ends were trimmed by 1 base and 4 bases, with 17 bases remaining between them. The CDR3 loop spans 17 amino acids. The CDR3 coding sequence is TGTGCCAGCAGCTTAGAACTCACACGCAGGGGATACAATGAGCAGTTCTTC. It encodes CASSLELTRRGYNEQFF. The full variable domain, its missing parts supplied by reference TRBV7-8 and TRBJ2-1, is GAGVSQSPRYKVAKRGQDVALRCDPISGHVSLFWYQQALGQGPEFLTYFQNEAQLDKSGLPSDRFFAERPEGSVSTLKIQRTQQEDSAVYLCASSLELTRRGYNEQFFGPGTRLTVL.

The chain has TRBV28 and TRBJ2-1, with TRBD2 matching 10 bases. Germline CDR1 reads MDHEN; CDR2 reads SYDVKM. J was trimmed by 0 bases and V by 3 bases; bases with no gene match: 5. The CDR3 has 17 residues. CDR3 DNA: TGTGCCAGCAGTTTTACGGGACTAGCGAGCTCCTACAATGAGCAGTTCTTC. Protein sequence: CASSFTGLASSYNEQFF.

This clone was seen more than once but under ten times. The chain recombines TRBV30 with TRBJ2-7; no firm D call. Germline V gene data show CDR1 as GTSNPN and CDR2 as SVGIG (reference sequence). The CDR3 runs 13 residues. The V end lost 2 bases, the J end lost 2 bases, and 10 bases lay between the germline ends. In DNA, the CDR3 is TGTGCCTGGAGTAAACTTAAAACCTACGAGCAGTACTTC. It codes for CAWSKLKTYEQYF.

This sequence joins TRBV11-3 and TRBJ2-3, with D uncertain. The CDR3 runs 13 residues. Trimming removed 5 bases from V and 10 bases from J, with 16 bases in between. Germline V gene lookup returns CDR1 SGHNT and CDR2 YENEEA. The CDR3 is CASSPPWSVAQYF. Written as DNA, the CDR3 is TGTGCCAGCAGCCCCCCCTGGAGTGTTGCGCAGTATTTT. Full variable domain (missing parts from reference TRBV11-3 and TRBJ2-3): EAGVVQSPRYKIIEKKQPVAFWCNPISGHNTLYWYLQNLGQGPELLIRYENEEAVDDSQLPKDRFSAERLKGVDSTLKIQPAELGDSAVYLCASSPPWSVAQYFGPGTRLTVL.

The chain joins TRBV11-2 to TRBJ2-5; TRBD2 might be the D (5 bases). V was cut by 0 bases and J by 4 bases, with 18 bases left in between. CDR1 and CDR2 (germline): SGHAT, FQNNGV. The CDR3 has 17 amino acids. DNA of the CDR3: TGTGCCAGCAGCTTAGATGGCGGGCTTTGGTCGGGAGAGACCCAGTACTTC. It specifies CASSLDGGLWSGETQYF.

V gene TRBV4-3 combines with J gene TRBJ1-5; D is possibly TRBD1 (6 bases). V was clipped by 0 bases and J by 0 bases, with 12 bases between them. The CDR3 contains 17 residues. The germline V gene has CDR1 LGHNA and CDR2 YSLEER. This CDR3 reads CASSQDRQVYSNQPQHF. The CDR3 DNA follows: TGCGCCAGCAGCCAAGATCGACAGGTATATAGCAATCAGCCCCAGCATTTT.

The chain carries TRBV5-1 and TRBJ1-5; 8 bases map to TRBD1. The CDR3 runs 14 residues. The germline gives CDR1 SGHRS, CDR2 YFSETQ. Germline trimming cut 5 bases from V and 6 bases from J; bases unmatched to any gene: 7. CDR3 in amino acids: CASSFGQGGQPQHF. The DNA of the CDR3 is TGCGCCAGCAGTTTCGGACAGGGCGGTCAGCCCCAGCATTTT.

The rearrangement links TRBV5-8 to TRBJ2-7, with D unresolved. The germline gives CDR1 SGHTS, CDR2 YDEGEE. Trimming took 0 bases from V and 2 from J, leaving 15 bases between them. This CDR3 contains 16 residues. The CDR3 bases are TGTGCCAGCAGCTTGGGCAATAGTCCACCAACCTACGAGCAGTACTTC. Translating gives CASSLGNSPPTYEQYF.

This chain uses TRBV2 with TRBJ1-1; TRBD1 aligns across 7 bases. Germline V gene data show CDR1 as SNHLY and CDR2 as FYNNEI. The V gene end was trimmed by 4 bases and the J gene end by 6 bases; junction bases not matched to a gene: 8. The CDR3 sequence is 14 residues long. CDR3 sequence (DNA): TGTGCCAGCAGTGGCCTACAGGGGTTCGCTGAAGCTTTCTTT. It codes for CASSGLQGFAEAFF.

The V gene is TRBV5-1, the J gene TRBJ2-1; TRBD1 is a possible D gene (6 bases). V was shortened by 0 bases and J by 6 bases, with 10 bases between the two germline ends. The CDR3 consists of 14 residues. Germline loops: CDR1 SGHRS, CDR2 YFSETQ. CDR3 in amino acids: CASSLGEQGNEQFF. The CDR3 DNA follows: TGCGCCAGCAGCTTGGGGGAACAGGGCAATGAGCAGTTCTTC. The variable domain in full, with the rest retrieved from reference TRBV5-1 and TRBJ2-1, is KAGVTQTPRYLIKTRGQQVTLSCSPISGHRSVSWYQQTPGQGLQFLFEYFSETQRNKGNFPGRFSGRQFSNSRSEMNVSTLELGDSALYLCASSLGEQGNEQFFGPGTRLTVL.

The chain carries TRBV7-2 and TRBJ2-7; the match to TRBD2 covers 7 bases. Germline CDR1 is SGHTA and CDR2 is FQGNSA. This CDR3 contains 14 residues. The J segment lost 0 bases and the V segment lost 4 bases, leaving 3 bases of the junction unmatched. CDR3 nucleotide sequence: TGTGCCAGCAGCTGGGACTATTTCTCCTACGAGCAGTACTTC. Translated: CASSWDYFSYEQYF.

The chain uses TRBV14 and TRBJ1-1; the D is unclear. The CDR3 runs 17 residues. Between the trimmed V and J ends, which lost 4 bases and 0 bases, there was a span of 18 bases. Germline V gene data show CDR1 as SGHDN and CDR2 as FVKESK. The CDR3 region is CASSLLSSVFMNTEAFF. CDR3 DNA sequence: TGTGCCAGCAGCCTTCTTTCCAGCGTTTTCATGAACACTGAAGCTTTCTTT.

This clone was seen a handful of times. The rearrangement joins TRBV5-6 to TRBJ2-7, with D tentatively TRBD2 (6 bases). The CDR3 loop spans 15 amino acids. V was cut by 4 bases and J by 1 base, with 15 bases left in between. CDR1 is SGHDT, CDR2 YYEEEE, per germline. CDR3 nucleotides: TGTGCCAGCAGCGCCCTAGCGTTACCTTCCTACGAGCAGTACTTC. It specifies CASSALALPSYEQYF. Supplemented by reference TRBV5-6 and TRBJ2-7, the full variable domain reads DAGVTQSPTHLIKTRGQQVTLRCSPKSGHDTVSWYQQALGQGPQFIFQYYEEEERQRGNFPDRFSGHQFPNYSSELNVNALLLGDSALYLCASSALALPSYEQYFGPGTRLTVT.

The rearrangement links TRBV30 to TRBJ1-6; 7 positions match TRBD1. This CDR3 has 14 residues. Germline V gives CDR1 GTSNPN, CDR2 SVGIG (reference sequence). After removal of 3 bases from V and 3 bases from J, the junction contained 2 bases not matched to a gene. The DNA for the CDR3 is TGTGCCTGGAGAGGGGACAGCTATAATTCACCCCTCCACTTT. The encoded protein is CAWRGDSYNSPLHF. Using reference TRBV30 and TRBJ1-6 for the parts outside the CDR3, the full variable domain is SQTIHQWPATLVQPVGSPLSLECTVEGTSNPNLYWYRQAAGRGLQLLFYSVGIGQISSEVPQNLSASRPQDRQFILSSKKLLLSDSGFYLCAWRGDSYNSPLHFGNGTRLTVT.

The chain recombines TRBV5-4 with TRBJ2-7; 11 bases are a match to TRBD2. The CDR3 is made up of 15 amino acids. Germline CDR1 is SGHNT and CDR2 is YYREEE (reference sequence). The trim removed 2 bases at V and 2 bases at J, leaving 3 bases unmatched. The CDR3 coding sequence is TGTGCCAGCAGCTTTGGGACTAGCGGAACCTACGAGCAGTACTTC. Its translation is CASSFGTSGTYEQYF.

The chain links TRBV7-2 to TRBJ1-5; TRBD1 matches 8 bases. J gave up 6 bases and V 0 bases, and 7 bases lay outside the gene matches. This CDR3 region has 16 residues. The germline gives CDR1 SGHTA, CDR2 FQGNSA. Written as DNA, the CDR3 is TGTGCCAGCAGCTTAGCGCCAGGGGGCCGGGGTCAGCCCCAGCATTTT. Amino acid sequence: CASSLAPGGRGQPQHF.

The CDR3 reads CASSVPETNTEAFF. CDR3 DNA sequence: TGTGCCAGCAGTGTCCCGGAGACGAACACTGAAGCTTTCTTT. The chain combines TRBV2 with TRBJ1-1; no clear D gene. The V end was cut by 4 bases, the J end by 1 base, with 10 bases between. The germline CDR1 and CDR2 sequences are SNHLY and FYNNEI. The CDR3 is 14 amino acids.

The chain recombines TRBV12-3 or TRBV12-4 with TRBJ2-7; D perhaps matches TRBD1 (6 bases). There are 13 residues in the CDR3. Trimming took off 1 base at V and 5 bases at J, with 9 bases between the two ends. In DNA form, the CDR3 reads TGTGCCAGCAGTTTAGGCAGGGGCAACGAGCAGTACTTC. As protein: CASSLGRGNEQYF.

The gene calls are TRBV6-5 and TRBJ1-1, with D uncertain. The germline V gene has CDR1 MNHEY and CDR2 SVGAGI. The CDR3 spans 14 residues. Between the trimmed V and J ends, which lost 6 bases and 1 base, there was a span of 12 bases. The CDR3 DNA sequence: TGTGCCAGCAGGAGCCCAGGCGCGAACACTGAAGCTTTCTTT. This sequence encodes CASRSPGANTEAFF.

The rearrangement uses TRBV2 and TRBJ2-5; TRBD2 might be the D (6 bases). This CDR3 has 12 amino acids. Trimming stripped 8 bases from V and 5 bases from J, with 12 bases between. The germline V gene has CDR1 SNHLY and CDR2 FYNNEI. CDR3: CASGLREETQYF. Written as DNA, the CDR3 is TGTGCCAGCGGACTACGCGAGGAGACCCAGTACTTC.

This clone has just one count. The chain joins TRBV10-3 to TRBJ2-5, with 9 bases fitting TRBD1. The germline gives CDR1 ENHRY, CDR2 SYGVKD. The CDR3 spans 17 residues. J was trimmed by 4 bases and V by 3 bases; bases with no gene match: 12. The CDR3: CAISDPGTGPLGETQYF. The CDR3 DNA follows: TGTGCCATCAGTGATCCCGGGACAGGGCCCTTAGGAGAGACCCAGTACTTC.

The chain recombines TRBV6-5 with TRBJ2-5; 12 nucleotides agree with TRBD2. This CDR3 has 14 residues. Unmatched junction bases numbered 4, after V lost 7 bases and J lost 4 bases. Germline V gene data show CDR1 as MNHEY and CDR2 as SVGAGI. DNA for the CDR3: TGTGCCAGCAATACGGGACTAGCGGGAGAGACCCAGTACTTC. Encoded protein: CASNTGLAGETQYF.

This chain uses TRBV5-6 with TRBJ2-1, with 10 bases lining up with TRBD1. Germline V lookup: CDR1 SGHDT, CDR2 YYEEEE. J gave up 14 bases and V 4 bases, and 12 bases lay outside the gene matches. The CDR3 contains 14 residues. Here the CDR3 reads CASSDRGPKQGKFF. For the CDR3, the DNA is TGTGCCAGCAGCGACAGGGGGCCCAAACAGGGGAAGTTCTTC.

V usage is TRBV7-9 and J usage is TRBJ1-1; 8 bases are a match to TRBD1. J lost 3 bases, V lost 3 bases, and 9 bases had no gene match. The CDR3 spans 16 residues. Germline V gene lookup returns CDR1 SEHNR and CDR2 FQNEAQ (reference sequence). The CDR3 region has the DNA TGTGCCAGCAGCTTTTGGCAGGGGGCGCAGGACACTGAAGCTTTCTTT. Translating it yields CASSFWQGAQDTEAFF. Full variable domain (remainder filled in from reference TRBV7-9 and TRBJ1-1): DTGVSQNPRHKITKRGQNVTFRCDPISEHNRLYWYRQTLGQGPEFLTYFQNEAQLEKSRLLSDRFSAERPKGSFSTLEIQRTEQGDSAMYLCASSFWQGAQDTEAFFGQGTRLTVV.

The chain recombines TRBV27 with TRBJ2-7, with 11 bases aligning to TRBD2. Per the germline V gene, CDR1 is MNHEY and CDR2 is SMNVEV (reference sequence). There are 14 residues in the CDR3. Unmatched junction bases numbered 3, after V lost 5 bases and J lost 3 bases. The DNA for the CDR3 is TGTGCCAGCAGTATCACTAGCGGGGGCTACGAGCAGTACTTC. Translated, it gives CASSITSGGYEQYF.

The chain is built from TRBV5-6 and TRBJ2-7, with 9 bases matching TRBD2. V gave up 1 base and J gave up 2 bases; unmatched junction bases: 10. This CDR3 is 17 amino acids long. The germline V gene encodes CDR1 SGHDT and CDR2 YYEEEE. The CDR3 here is CASSLWGSGSPTYEQYF. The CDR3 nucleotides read TGTGCCAGCAGCTTGTGGGGTAGCGGGAGCCCTACCTACGAGCAGTACTTC.

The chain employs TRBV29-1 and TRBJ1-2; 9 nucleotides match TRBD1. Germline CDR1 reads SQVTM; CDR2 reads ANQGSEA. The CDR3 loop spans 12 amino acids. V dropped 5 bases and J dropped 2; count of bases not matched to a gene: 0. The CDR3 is CSVTGGNYGYTF. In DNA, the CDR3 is TGCAGCGTTACAGGGGGCAACTATGGCTACACCTTC.